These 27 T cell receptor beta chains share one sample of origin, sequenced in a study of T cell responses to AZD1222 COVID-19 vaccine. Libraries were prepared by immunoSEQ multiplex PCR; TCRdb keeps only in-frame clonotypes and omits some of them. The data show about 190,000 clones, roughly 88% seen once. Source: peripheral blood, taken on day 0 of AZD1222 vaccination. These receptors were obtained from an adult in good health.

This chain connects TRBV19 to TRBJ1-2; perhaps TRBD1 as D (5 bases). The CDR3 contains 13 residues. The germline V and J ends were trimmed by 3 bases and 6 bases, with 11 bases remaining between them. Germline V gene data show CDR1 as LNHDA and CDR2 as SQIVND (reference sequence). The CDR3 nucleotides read TGTGCCAGTAGTATCGGGGGGTACCATGGCTACACCTTC. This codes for CASSIGGYHGYTF.

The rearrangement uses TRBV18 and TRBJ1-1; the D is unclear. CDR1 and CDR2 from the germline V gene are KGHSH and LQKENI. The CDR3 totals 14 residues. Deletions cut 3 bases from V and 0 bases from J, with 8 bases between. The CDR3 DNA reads TGTGCCAGCTCACCGTGGACTGTGAACACTGAAGCTTTCTTT. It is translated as CASSPWTVNTEAFF.

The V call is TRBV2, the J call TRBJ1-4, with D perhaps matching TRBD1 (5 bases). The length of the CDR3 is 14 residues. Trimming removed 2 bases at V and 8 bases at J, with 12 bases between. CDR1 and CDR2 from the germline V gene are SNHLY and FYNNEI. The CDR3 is CASSEWQGGEKLFF. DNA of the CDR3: TGTGCCAGCAGTGAATGGCAGGGAGGGGAAAAACTGTTTTTT.

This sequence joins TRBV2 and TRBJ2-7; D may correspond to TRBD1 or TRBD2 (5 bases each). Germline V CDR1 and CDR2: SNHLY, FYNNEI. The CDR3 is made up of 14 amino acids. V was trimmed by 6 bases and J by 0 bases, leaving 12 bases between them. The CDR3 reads CASRAGTGSYEQYF. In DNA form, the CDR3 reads TGTGCCAGCAGAGCCGGGACGGGCTCCTACGAGCAGTACTTC.

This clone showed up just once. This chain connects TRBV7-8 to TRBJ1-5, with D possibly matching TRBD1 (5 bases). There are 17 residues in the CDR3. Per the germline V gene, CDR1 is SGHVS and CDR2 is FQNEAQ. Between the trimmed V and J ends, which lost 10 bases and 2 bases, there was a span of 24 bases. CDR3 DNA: TGTGCCACCAACCCAGGGCAGGGTAAGGAGGGCAATCAGCCCCAGCATTTT. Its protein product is CATNPGQGKEGNQPQHF.

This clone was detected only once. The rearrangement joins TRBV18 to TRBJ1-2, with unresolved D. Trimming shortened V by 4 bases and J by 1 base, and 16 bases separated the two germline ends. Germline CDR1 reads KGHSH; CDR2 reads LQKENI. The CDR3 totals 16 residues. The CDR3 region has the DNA TGTGCCAGCTCACTCCAGGCGCGGGAAGATAACTATGGCTACACCTTC. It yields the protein CASSLQAREDNYGYTF.

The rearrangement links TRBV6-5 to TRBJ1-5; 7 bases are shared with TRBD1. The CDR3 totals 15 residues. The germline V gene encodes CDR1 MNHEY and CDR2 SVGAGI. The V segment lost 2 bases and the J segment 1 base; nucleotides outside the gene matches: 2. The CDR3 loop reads CASSYGTASNQPQHF. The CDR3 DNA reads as TGTGCCAGCAGTTACGGGACAGCGAGCAATCAGCCCCAGCATTTT.

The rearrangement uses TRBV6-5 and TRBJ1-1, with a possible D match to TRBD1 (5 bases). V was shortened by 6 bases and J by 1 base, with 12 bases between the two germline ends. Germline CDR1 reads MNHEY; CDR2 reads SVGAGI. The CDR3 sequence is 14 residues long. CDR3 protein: CASSHQTGNTEAFF. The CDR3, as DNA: TGTGCCAGCAGCCATCAAACAGGGAACACTGAAGCTTTCTTT.

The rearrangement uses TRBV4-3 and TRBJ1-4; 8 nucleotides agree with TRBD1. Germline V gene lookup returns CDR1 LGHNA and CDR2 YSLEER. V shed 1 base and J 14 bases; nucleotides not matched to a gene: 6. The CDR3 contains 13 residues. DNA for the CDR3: TGCGCCAGCAGCCAAGGACAGGGGTTACAGCTGTTTTTT. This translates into CASSQGQGLQLFF.

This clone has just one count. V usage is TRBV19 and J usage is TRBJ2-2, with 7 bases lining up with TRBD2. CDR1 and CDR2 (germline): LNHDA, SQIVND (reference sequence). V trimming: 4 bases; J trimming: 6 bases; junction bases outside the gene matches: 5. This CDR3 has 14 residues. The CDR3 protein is CASSTREGPGELFF. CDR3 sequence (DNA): TGTGCCAGTAGTACGAGGGAGGGCCCCGGGGAGCTGTTTTTT.

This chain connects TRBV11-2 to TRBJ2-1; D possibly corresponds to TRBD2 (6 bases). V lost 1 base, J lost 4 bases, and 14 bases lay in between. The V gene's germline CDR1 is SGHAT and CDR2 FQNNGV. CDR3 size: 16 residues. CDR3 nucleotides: TGTGCCAGCAGCTTAGGGCCGGGGACTTCATACAATGAGCAGTTCTTC. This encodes CASSLGPGTSYNEQFF.

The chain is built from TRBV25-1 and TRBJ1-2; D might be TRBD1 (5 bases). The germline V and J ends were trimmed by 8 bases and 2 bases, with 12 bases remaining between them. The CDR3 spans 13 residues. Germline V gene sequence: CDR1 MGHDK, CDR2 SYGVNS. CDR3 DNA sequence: TGTGCCAGCGGGGCAGGTGAGAACTATGGCTACACCTTC. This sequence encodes CASGAGENYGYTF.

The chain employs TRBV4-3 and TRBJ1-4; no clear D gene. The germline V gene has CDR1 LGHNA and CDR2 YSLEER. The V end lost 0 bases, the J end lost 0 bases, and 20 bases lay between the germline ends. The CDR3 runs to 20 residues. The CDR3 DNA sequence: TGCGCCAGCAGCCAAGATCGACCGTCGGAACTGAGGTCAACTAATGAAAAACTGTTTTTT. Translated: CASSQDRPSELRSTNEKLFF.

The CDR3: CASSARQGETNEKLFF. DNA for the CDR3: TGTGCCAGCAGTGCCCGTCAAGGGGAAACTAATGAAAAACTGTTTTTT. The chain carries TRBV25-1 and TRBJ1-4; D might be TRBD1 (5 bases). V lost 4 bases to trimming and J lost 1 base, with 13 bases between them. Germline CDR1 is MGHDK and CDR2 is SYGVNS. The CDR3 contains 16 residues. Combining the CDR3 with reference TRBV25-1 and TRBJ1-4 gives the whole variable domain EADIYQTPRYLVIGTGKKITLECSQTMGHDKMYWYQQDPGMELHLIHYSYGVNSTEKGDLSSESTVSRIRTEHFPLTLESARPSHTSQYLCASSARQGETNEKLFFGSGTQLSVL.

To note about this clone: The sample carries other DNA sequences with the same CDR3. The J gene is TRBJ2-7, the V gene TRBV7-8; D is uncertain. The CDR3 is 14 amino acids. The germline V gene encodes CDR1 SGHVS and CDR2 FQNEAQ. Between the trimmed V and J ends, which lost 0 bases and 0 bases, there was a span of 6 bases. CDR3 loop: CASSLAGSSYEQYF. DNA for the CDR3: TGTGCCAGCAGCTTAGCGGGTAGCTCCTACGAGCAGTACTTC.

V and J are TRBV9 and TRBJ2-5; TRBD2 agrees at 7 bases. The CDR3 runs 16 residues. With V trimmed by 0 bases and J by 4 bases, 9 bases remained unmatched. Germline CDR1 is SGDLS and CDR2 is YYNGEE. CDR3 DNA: TGTGCCAGCAGCGTAGGTAGGGAGGGGTGGGGAGAGACCCAGTACTTC. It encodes CASSVGREGWGETQYF.

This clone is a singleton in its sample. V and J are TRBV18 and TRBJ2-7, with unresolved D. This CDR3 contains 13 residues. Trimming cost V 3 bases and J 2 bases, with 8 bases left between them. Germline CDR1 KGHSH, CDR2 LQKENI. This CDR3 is CASSPSVTYEQYF. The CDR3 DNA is TGTGCCAGCTCACCGTCCGTGACCTACGAGCAGTACTTC.

Here the CDR3 reads CASSGPGTGEAFF. The CDR3 DNA sequence: TGTGCCAGCAGCGGTCCCGGGACAGGGGAAGCTTTCTTT. The chain links TRBV5-4 to TRBJ1-1; 9 positions match TRBD1. The germline CDR1 and CDR2 sequences are SGHNT and YYREEE (reference sequence). The CDR3 spans 13 residues. V shed 4 bases, J shed 8 bases, and the junction held 6 bases outside the gene matches. Together with reference TRBV5-4 and TRBJ1-1, the CDR3 gives the full variable domain: ETGVTQSPTHLIKTRGQQVTLRCSSQSGHNTVSWYQQALGQGPQFIFQYYREEENGRGNFPPRFSGLQFPNYSSELNVNALELDDSALYLCASSGPGTGEAFFGQGTRLTVV.

The DNA for the CDR3 is TGTGCCAGCAGCGTAGCTGCCAGCCCGAACACCGGGGAGCTGTTTTTT. It is translated as CASSVAASPNTGELFF. The chain is built from TRBV9 and TRBJ2-2; D not certain. The CDR3 covers 16 residues. V was clipped by 0 bases and J by 0 bases, with 9 bases between them. From germline, CDR1 is SGDLS and CDR2 YYNGEE.

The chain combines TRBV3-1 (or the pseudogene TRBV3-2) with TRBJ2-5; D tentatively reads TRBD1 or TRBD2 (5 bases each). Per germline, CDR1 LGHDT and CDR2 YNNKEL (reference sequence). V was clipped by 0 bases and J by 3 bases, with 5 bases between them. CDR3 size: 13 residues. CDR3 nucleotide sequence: TGTGCCAGCAGCCAAGAGGGGGAAGAGACCCAGTACTTC. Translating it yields CASSQEGEETQYF.

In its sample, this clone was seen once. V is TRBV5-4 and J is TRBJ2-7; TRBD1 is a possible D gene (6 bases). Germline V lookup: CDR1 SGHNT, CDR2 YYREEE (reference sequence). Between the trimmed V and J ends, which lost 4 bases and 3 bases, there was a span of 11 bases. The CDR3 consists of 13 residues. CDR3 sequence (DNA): TGTGCCAGCAGCCAGGACAGACTCTACGAGCAGTACTTC. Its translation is CASSQDRLYEQYF.

The DNA for the CDR3 is TGTGCCATCAGTGAGGGCGGAACCTCCTACGAGCAGTACTTC. It is translated as CAISEGGTSYEQYF. The V gene is TRBV10-3, the J gene TRBJ2-7, with D unclear. CDR3 size: 14 residues. V was clipped by 2 bases and J by 0 bases, with 8 bases between them. Germline CDR1 and CDR2: ENHRY and SYGVKD.

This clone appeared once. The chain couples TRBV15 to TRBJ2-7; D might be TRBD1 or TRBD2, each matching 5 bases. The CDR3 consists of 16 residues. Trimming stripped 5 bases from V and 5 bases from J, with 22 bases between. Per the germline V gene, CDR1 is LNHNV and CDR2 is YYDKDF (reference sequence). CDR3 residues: CATSWGTGRPPDEQYF. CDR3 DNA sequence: TGTGCCACCAGCTGGGGCACGGGACGGCCCCCGGACGAGCAGTACTTC.

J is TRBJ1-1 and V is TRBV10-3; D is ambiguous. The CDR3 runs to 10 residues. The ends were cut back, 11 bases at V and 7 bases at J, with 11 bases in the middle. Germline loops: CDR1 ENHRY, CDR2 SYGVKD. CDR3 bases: TGTGCCTCGATCGGAGTTGAAGCTTTCTTT. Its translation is CASIGVEAFF.

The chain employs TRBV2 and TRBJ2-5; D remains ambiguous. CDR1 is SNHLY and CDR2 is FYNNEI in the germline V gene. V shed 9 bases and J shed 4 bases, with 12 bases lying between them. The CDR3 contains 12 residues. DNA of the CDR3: TGTGCCAGTGAGTCGGACGGAGAGACCCAGTACTTC. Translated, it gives CASESDGETQYF.

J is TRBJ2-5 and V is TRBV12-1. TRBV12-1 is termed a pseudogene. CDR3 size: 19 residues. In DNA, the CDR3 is TGTGCCAGCAGCTTTCAATCAGCCCTTCGTATCTACCGCCAAGAGACCCAGTACTTC. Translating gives CASSFQSALRIYRQETQYF.

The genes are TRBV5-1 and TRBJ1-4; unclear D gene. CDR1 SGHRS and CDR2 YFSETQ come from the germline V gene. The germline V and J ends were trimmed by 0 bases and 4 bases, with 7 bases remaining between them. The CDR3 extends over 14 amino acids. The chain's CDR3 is CASSLAQINEKLFF. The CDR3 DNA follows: TGCGCCAGCAGCTTGGCACAGATTAATGAAAAACTGTTTTTT. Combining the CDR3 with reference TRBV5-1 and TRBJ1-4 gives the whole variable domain KAGVTQTPRYLIKTRGQQVTLSCSPISGHRSVSWYQQTPGQGLQFLFEYFSETQRNKGNFPGRFSGRQFSNSRSEMNVSTLELGDSALYLCASSLAQINEKLFFGSGTQLSVL.